This TCR beta chain derives from a study of identical twins. Healthy Caucasian individuals made up all the donors. This clonotype occurred a few times. TCRdb passed the 5' RACE reads through MiXCR, listing each CDR3 protein once. The sample shows around 1.7 million distinct CDR3 sequences, more than 30% of them seen only once. Germline V gives CDR1 LNHNV, CDR2 YYDKDF (reference sequence). V was trimmed by 0 bases and J by 3 bases, leaving 12 bases between them. CDR3 length: 15 residues. The chain uses TRBV15 and TRBJ2-7, with a tentative D call TRBD2 (6 bases). The sequence was collected from a newborn girl in good health. Material for sequencing was cord blood. The CDR3 region is CATSRDVAVVYEQYF. The DNA for the CDR3 is TGTGCCACCAGCAGAGATGTAGCGGTGGTCTACGAGCAGTACTTC.